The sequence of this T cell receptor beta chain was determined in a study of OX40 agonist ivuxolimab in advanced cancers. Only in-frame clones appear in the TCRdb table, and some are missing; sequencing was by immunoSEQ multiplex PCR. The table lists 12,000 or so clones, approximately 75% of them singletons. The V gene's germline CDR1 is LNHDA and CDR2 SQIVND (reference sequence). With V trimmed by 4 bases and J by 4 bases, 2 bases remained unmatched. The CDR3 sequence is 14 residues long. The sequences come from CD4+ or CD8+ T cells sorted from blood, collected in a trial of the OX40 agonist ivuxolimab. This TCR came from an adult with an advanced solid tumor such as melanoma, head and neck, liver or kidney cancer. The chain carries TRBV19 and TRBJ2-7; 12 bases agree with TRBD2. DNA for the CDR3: TGTGCCAGTAGTACAACTAGCGGGGGGTACGAGCAGTACTTC. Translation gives CASSTTSGGYEQYF.